This T cell receptor (beta chain) derives from a study of T-cell memory formation after mild COVID-19. Study-wide findings and caveats: The authors did not confirm SARS-CoV-2 specificity of second-wave clones peaking day 37. Clones shrinking from day 15 to 85 showed even CD4/CD8 mixes; later expanders tilted CD4+.

This clonotype was seen ten or more times. Its antigen is currently unknown. TCRdb re-called the 5' RACE reads through MiXCR, storing one row per CDR3 protein. The data contain about 340,000 distinct CDR3 sequences, around an eighth of them singletons. This receptor was obtained from a man younger than 35 who had mild COVID-19 (a few samples of this study predate the infection). Cell type and time point are not known. Sequenced material: PBMCs or a T cell subset sorted from them (not recorded which).

The CDR3 DNA sequence: TGTGCCAGCTCAGGGGACAGGGACTTGGAGTACTTC. Protein sequence: CASSGDRDLEYF. The V gene is TRBV18, the J gene TRBJ2-7; TRBD1 matches at 9 bases. There are 12 residues in the CDR3. Losses at the gene ends were 5 bases for V and 11 bases for J; bases not matched to a gene: 7. Germline V gives CDR1 KGHSH, CDR2 LQKENI.